The next 20 T cell receptor beta chains were all read from a single sample in a study of blood T cell repertoires in COVID-19. The assay was immunoSEQ multiplex PCR, and TCRdb's table has in-frame clones only and misses some. The top ten clones hold under 25% of a sample with around 50,000 clones, about 90% of them seen once. The sample was peripheral blood. The receptor set was obtained from a woman over 75 with COVID-19, enrolled during active disease.

The chain has TRBV9 and TRBJ2-1; 11 bases fit TRBD1. The CDR3 runs 17 residues. V shed 4 bases, J shed 0 bases, and the junction held 6 bases outside the gene matches. Germline values: CDR1 SGDLS, CDR2 YYNGEE. The CDR3 region is CASSPGTGGSSYNEQFF. As DNA, the CDR3 is TGTGCCAGCAGCCCCGGGACAGGGGGGAGCTCCTACAATGAGCAGTTCTTC.

The chain combines TRBV2 with TRBJ1-3; 12 bases match TRBD1. The CDR3 loop spans 13 amino acids. The germline V gene has CDR1 SNHLY and CDR2 FYNNEI. With V trimmed by 11 bases and J by 9 bases, 8 bases remained unmatched. CDR3 loop: CAGSGQGAGTIYF. The CDR3 bases are TGTGCCGGATCGGGACAGGGGGCCGGCACCATATATTTT.

This clone was detected a few times. V usage is TRBV20-1 and J usage is TRBJ2-1; D is perhaps TRBD2 (5 bases). Germline lookup yields CDR1 DFQATT and CDR2 SNEGSKA (reference sequence). V lost 3 bases and J 7 bases, leaving 19 bases between the germline ends. This CDR3 contains 15 residues. DNA for the CDR3: TGCAGTGCTAGTCGAGGCCCCCTGTCGGGGAATGAGCAGTTCTTC. As protein: CSASRGPLSGNEQFF.

This sequence joins TRBV15 and TRBJ2-7, with D possibly being TRBD1 (5 bases). Deletions cut 0 bases from V and 7 bases from J, with 10 bases between. Germline V lookup: CDR1 LNHNV, CDR2 YYDKDF (reference sequence). The length of the CDR3 is 13 residues. In DNA form, the CDR3 reads TGTGCCACCAGCAGAGACCAGGGTGATGAGCAGTACTTC. Its translation: CATSRDQGDEQYF.

J is TRBJ1-2 and V is TRBV25-1, with 7 positions matching TRBD1. The CDR3 is 12 residues long. Losses at the gene ends were 6 bases for V and 4 bases for J; bases not matched to a gene: 2. Germline V CDR1 and CDR2: MGHDK, SYGVNS. Here the CDR3 DNA reads TGTGCCAGCAGCCGACAGGGCTATGGCTACACCTTC. It yields the protein CASSRQGYGYTF.

V is TRBV2 and J is TRBJ2-3; TRBD2 aligns across 12 bases. CDR1 and CDR2 from the germline V gene are SNHLY and FYNNEI. The CDR3 is 16 amino acids. V was clipped by 4 bases and J by 2 bases; unmatched bases: 4. CDR3 region: CASSALAGGNTDTQYF. CDR3 coding DNA: TGTGCCAGCAGTGCCCTAGCGGGGGGGAACACAGATACGCAGTATTTT. The full variable domain, in which reference TRBV2 and TRBJ2-3 provide the parts outside the CDR3, is EPEVTQTPSHQVTQMGQEVILRCVPISNHLYFYWYRQILGQKVEFLVSFYNNEISEKSEIFDDQFSVERPDGSNFTLKIRSTKLEDSAMYFCASSALAGGNTDTQYFGPGTRLTVL.

The genes are TRBV7-9 and TRBJ1-1; D not resolved. Trimming shortened V by 3 bases and J by 6 bases, and 14 bases separated the two germline ends. CDR3 size: 14 residues. Germline CDR1 and CDR2: SEHNR and FQNEAQ (reference sequence). CDR3 sequence: CASSFLSPAPEAFF. Here the CDR3 DNA reads TGTGCCAGCAGCTTTTTATCTCCCGCGCCTGAAGCTTTCTTT.

This chain uses TRBV10-1 with TRBJ2-3, with D uncertain. This CDR3 has 14 amino acids. V lost 4 bases, J lost 3 bases, and 11 bases lay in between. Germline assignment: CDR1 WNHNN and CDR2 SYGVQD (reference sequence). The CDR3 bases are TGCGCCAGCAGTGGCAACCTCCGGACAGATACGCAGTATTTT. It translates to CASSGNLRTDTQYF.

The chain employs TRBV3-1 (or the pseudogene TRBV3-2) and TRBJ1-2, with TRBD1 matching over 8 bases. From germline, CDR1 is LGHDT and CDR2 YNNKEL (reference sequence). The CDR3 consists of 13 residues. V lost 6 bases, J lost 7 bases, and 7 bases stayed unmatched. The CDR3 loop reads CASRNGQGSGYTF. DNA of the CDR3: TGTGCCAGCAGAAACGGACAGGGCTCTGGCTACACCTTC.

V is TRBV19 and J is TRBJ2-7; TRBD2 is a possible D gene (5 bases). Deletions cut 6 bases from V and 5 bases from J, with 14 bases between. This CDR3 is built from 13 residues. CDR1 and CDR2 from the germline V gene are LNHDA and SQIVND (reference sequence). The CDR3 DNA sequence: TGTGCCAGTAGGGCCCCGGGGATCGACGAGCAGTACTTC. Encoded protein: CASRAPGIDEQYF.

This clone was recorded once. The chain is built from TRBV19 and TRBJ1-2; 8 nucleotides agree with TRBD1. The CDR3 has 15 amino acids. Germline assignment: CDR1 LNHDA and CDR2 SQIVND (reference sequence). With V trimmed by 3 bases and J by 6 bases, 9 bases remained unmatched. The CDR3 here is CASSISDREKDGYTF. CDR3 nucleotide sequence: TGTGCCAGTAGTATCTCGGACAGGGAAAAGGATGGCTACACCTTC.

This chain joins TRBV2 and TRBJ1-2, with 7 bases fitting TRBD1. CDR3 length: 13 amino acids. The V segment lost 3 bases and the J segment 5 bases; nucleotides outside the gene matches: 3. Germline V lookup: CDR1 SNHLY, CDR2 FYNNEI. The CDR3: CASSDRGRYGYTF. As DNA, the CDR3 is TGTGCCAGCAGTGACAGGGGGAGATATGGCTACACCTTC.

This chain connects TRBV6-2 or TRBV6-3 to TRBJ1-6; tentative D call: TRBD1 (6 bases). This CDR3 spans 16 amino acids. Germline lookup yields CDR1 MNHEY and CDR2 SVGEGT. V was trimmed by 5 bases and J by 6 bases, leaving 17 bases between them. The CDR3 here is CASSPDRLRLNSPLHF. CDR3 DNA sequence: TGTGCCAGCAGTCCCGACAGGCTGCGCCTTAATTCACCCCTCCACTTT.

This clone came up once. The junction does not match germline at one end; this may be a read error. The chain uses TRBV7-8 and TRBJ2-5; weak D call: TRBD2 (6 bases). CDR1 and CDR2 (germline): SGHVS, FQNEAQ. This CDR3 region has 14 residues. DNA of the CDR3: TGTGCCAGCAGCTTGGCTGGAGGGCAAGGGACCCAGTACTTC. Translating it yields CASSLAGGQGTQYF.

The V call is TRBV5-1, the J call TRBJ1-2; D call uncertain. Germline values: CDR1 SGHRS, CDR2 YFSETQ. The CDR3 is 13 residues long. Trimming removed 3 bases from V and 10 bases from J, with 16 bases in between. The chain's CDR3 is CASSSGLTSDYTF. The CDR3 region has the DNA TGCGCCAGCAGCTCGGGTCTCACCTCGGACTACACCTTC.

The chain carries TRBV27 and TRBJ2-1; weak D call: TRBD1 (5 bases). The CDR3 covers 14 residues. Germline V gives CDR1 MNHEY, CDR2 SMNVEV (reference sequence). Deletions cut 5 bases from V and 2 bases from J, with 10 bases between. The CDR3 DNA is TGTGCCAGCAGTCAAGGACAAGCCTACAATGAGCAGTTCTTC. Protein product: CASSQGQAYNEQFF.

CDR3 residues: CASSPQFSSTDTQYF. The CDR3 DNA sequence: TGTGCCAGCAGTCCACAGTTTAGTAGCACAGATACGCAGTATTTT. V and J are TRBV27 and TRBJ2-3; D uncertain. This CDR3 contains 15 residues. The germline gives CDR1 MNHEY, CDR2 SMNVEV (reference sequence). V shed 5 bases and J shed 0 bases, with 12 bases lying between them.

The V gene is TRBV12-2, the J gene TRBJ1-2. TRBV12-2 is classified as a pseudogene. The CDR3 runs to 13 residues. The chain's CDR3 is CASRLGINYGYTF. The CDR3 DNA sequence: TGTGCAAGTCGCTTAGGTATTAACTATGGCTACACCTTC.

This rearrangement joins TRBV27 to TRBJ2-2; D perhaps matches TRBD2 (5 bases). The CDR3 sequence is 13 residues long. Trimming took off 6 bases at V and 6 bases at J, with 11 bases between the two ends. CDR1 MNHEY and CDR2 SMNVEV come from the germline V gene (reference sequence). CDR3 loop: CASRRDLPGELFF. The CDR3 DNA sequence: TGTGCCAGCAGGAGGGATCTCCCCGGGGAGCTGTTTTTT.

The chain combines TRBV7-8 with TRBJ2-1; 10 positions agree with TRBD2. CDR1 SGHVS and CDR2 FQNEAQ come from the germline V gene. Germline trimming cut 0 bases from V and 8 bases from J; bases unmatched to any gene: 1. There are 14 residues in the CDR3. In DNA, the CDR3 is TGTGCCAGCAGCTTAGCTAGCGGGGGGCATGAGCAGTTCTTC. Amino acid sequence: CASSLASGGHEQFF.